One and the same sample provided the 3 T cell receptor beta chains below, sequenced in a study of tumor-infiltrating lymphocytes in oesophageal squamous cell carcinoma. TCRdb processed the PCR reads anew with MiXCR; each CDR3 protein has one entry. This table holds 10,000 to 15,000 distinct CDR3 sequences, 55% to 65% found once. Source material: esophageal tumor tissue. The source is a female donor with esophageal squamous cell carcinoma.

This clonotype showed up many times. V gene TRBV7-9 combines with J gene TRBJ1-4; D not resolved. V lost 5 bases, J lost 8 bases, and 12 bases lay in between. CDR3 length: 13 amino acids. Per the germline V gene, CDR1 is SEHNR and CDR2 is FQNEAQ (reference sequence). CDR3 region: CASSGDPGEKLFF. The CDR3 DNA reads TGTGCCAGCAGCGGAGACCCGGGGGAAAAACTGTTTTTT.

The rearrangement uses TRBV7-2 and TRBJ2-3, with D perhaps matching TRBD1 (10 bases). The CDR3 is made up of 22 amino acids. Germline V gives CDR1 SGHTA, CDR2 FQGNSA. V was cut by 4 bases and J by 9 bases, with 41 bases left in between. The CDR3 DNA reads as TGTGCCAGCAGCTCGGCACGGGGGGGACAGGGGTCTCGTGGCGGGAGGGCCTACACGCAGTATTTT. It specifies CASSSARGGQGSRGGRAYTQYF.

A word on this clonotype: The CDR3 ends on some other residue instead of the conserved phenylalanine or tryptophan, so this is likely a read error. Because the CDR3's place on the DNA is in doubt, the DNA is left out and the CDR3 is given as listed by TCRdb. V usage is TRBV28 and J usage is TRBJ2-7; the DNA was not used to check the table's D call, TRBD2. The CDR3 region is 15 residues in length, termini included. The germline V gene encodes CDR1 MDHEN and CDR2 SYDVKM. CDR3 in amino acids: CASNPPPGVGYTFGS.